Listed here is a single TCR beta chain. Germline CDR1 and CDR2: SGHVS and FNYEAQ. CDR3 size: 16 residues. Trimming removed 5 bases from V and 0 bases from J, with 15 bases in between. This entry belongs to a study of blood T cell repertoires in COVID-19. In the authors' workflow: Amplification with reference gene primers provided the estimates of nucleated cell counts. The repertoire was sequenced with immunoSEQ multiplex PCR; TCRdb's copy has only in-frame clones and lacks some. V and J calls and clone size follow that table, whereas D and trimming were derived from the DNA. The data contain about 88,000 clones, over 75% of them singletons.

V and J are TRBV7-6 and TRBJ2-3, with a possible D match to TRBD1 (6 bases). The source material was peripheral blood. The clonotype comes from a woman in her seventies with acute or convalescent COVID-19. CDR3 protein: CASSPSGHRSTDTQYF. The CDR3 DNA reads TGTGCCAGCAGCCCTTCGGGACATCGCAGCACAGATACGCAGTATTTT.